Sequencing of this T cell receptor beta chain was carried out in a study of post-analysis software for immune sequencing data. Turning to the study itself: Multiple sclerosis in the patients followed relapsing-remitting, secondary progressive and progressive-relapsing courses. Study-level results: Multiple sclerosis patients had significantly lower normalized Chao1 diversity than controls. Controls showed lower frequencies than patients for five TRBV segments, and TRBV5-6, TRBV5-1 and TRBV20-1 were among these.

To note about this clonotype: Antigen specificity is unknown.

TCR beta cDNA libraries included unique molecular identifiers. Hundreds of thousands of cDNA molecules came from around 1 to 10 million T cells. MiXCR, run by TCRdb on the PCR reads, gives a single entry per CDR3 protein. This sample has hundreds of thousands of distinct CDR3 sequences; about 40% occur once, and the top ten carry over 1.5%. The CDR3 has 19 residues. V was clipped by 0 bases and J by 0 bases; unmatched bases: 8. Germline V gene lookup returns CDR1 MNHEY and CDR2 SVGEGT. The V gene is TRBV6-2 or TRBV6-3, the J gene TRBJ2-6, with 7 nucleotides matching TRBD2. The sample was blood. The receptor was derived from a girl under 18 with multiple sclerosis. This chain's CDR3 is CASSYSSGTAHSGANVLTF. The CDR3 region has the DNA TGTGCCAGCAGTTACTCGAGCGGGACGGCCCACTCTGGGGCCAACGTCCTGACTTTC.